This entry describes one T cell receptor beta chain. The sample is drawn from a study of T cell changes during pregnancy in multiple sclerosis. The method was immunoSEQ multiplex PCR; TCRdb's version includes in-frame clones alone and lacks a portion of them. The data show under 60,000 clones, roughly 90% seen once. CDR1 is PRHDT and CDR2 is FYEKMQ in the germline V gene (reference sequence). V was clipped by 3 bases and J by 9 bases; unmatched bases: 8. The CDR3 is 15 amino acids. This sample comprised CD4+ T cells from peripheral blood mononuclear cells, obtained after pregnancy. The TCR was taken from a female donor with multiple sclerosis, enrolled in a pregnancy study. The rearrangement uses TRBV13 and TRBJ2-1, with TRBD2 matching 10 bases. DNA of the CDR3: TGTGCCAGCAGCTTCTTGACTAGCGGGCCCAGTGAGCAGTTCTTC. The encoded protein is CASSFLTSGPSEQFF.